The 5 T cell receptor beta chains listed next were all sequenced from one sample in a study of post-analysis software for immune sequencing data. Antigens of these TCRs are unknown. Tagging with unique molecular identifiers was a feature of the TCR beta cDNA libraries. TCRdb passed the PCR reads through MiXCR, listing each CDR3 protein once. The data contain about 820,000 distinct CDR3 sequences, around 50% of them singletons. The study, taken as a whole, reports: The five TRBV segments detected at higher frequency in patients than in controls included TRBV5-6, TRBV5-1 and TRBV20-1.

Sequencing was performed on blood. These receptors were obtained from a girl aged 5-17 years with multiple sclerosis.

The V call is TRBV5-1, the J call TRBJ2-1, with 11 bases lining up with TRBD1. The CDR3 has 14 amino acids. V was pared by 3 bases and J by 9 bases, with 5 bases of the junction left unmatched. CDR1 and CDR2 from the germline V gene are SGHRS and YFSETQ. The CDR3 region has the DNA TGCGCCAGCAGCTCCGGGACAGGGGGTACTGAGCAGTTCTTC. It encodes CASSSGTGGTEQFF.

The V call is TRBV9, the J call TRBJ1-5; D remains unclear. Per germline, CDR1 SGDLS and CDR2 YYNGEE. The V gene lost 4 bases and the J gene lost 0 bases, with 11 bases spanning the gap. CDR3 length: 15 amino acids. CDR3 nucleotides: TGTGCCAGCAGCCCTAGAGGGCATAGCAATCAGCCCCAGCATTTT. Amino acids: CASSPRGHSNQPQHF.

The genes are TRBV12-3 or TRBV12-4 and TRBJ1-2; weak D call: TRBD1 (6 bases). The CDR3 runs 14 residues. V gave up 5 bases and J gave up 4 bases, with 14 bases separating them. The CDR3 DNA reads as TGTGCCAGCAGTACAGGGCTGGGCGGCTATGGCTACACCTTC. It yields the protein CASSTGLGGYGYTF.

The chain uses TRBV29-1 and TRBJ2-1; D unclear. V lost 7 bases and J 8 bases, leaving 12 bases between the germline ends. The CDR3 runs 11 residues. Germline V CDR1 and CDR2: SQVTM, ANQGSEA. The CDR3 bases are TGCAGCGGCAGAGGTGGCGATGAGCAGTTCTTC. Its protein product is CSGRGGDEQFF.

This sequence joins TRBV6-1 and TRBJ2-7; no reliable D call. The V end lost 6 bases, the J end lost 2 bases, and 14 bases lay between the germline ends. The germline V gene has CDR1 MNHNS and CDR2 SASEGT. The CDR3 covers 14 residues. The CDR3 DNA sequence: TGTGCCAGCAGCGGGTCGGGCCCCCCCTACGAGCAGTACTTC. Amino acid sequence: CASSGSGPPYEQYF.